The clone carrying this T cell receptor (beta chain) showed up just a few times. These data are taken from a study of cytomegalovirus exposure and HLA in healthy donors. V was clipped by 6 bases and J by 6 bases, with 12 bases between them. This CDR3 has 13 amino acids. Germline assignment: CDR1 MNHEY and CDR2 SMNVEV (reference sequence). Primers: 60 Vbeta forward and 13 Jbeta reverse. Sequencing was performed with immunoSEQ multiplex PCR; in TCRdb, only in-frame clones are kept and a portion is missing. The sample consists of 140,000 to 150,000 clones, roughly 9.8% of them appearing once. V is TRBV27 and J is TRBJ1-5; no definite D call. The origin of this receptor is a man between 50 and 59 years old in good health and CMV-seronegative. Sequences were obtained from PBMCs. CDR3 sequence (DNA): TGTGCCAGCAGGCTATCTACCGGTCAGCCCCAGCATTTT. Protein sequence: CASRLSTGQPQHF.